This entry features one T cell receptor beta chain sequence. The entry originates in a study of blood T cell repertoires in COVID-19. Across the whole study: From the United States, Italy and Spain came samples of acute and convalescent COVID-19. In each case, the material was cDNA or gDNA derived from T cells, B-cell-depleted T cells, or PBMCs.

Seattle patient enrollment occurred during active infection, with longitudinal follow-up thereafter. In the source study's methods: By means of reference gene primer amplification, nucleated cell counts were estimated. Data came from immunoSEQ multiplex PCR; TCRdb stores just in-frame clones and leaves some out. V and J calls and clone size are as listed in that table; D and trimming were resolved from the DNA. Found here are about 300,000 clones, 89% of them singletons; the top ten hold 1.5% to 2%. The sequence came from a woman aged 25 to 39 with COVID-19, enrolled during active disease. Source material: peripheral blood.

The CDR3 DNA sequence: TGTGCCATCAGAAGTCTACCGGACTATGGCTACACCTTC. Translating it yields CAIRSLPDYGYTF. The chain combines TRBV10-3 with TRBJ1-2; D remains ambiguous. The germline V gene encodes CDR1 ENHRY and CDR2 SYGVKD. V was cut by 6 bases and J by 3 bases, with 11 bases left in between. CDR3 length: 13 residues.